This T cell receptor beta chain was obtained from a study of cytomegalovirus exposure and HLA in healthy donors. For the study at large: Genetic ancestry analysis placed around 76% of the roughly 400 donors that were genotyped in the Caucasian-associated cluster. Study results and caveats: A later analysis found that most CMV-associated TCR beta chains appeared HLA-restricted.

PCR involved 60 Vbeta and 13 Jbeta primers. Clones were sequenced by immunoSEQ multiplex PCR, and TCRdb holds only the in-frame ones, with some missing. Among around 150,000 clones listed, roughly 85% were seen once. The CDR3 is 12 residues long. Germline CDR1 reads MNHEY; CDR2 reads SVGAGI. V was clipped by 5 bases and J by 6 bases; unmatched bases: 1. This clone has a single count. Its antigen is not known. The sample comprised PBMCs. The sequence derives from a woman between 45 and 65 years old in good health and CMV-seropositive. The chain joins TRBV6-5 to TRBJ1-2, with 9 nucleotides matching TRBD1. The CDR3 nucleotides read TGTGCCAGCAGTCGACAGGGGGATGGCTACACCTTC. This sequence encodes CASSRQGDGYTF.